The present T cell receptor beta chain was sequenced within a study of T cell responses to AZD1222 COVID-19 vaccine (dated by TCRdb to the early 2020s). As for the study more broadly: AZD1222 recipients given second doses at about 4 weeks or at about 12 weeks were pooled, since spike-specific TCR depth and breadth were not found to differ between the two schedules. A total of about 230 trial participants underwent TCR sequencing, of whom around 200 received two doses of AZD1222 and 26 received two doses of the MenACWY control vaccine. Trial participants were enrolled by age into 18-55, 56-69 and 70-plus year subgroups, with roughly 160, 29 and 62 TCR-sequenced participants respectively.

A note on this clone: Its antigen remains undetermined. It has no much larger one-base neighbor in the sample; base qualities were not kept.

Results the study describes overall, beyond this receptor: Most participants were white British and females outnumbered males, and the authors suggested that clonal diversity may have been underestimated. Vaccine-associated CD4 TCRs spanned the whole spike protein, with dominant responses in regions 160-218 and 743-854. Because no day 14 peak-response samples were available, the repertoires could be characterized only after the peak T cell response. Nearly half of unique spike-specific TCRs reportedly recognized epitopes outside regions mutated in the B.1.351 and B.1.1.7 variants. In the small 56-69-year group, the increase in depth fell short of significance, most likely because of low power. Conclusions about previously exposed vaccinees were limited because only six AZD1222 recipients were SARS-CoV-2 seropositive at baseline. Spike-specific TCR breadth and depth rose significantly after two AZD1222 doses compared with day 0 and with MenACWY recipients.

The sample's time point label, in plain terms: baseline before first vaccination. The vaccinee samples were drawn from two UK trials, COV001 and COV002, one of which was a single-blind randomized controlled phase 2/3 trial testing AZD1222 (ChAdOx1 nCoV-19) in healthy adults. For TCRbeta chain sequencing, PBMC samples from trial participants were taken at day 0 and at day 28 after the second dose. The CDR3 regions of human TCRbeta chains were analyzed by immunosequencing. From the authors' description of their analysis: TCRs in the repertoires were matched against a reference library of SARS-CoV-2-specific TCRs that had been generated with the MIRA antigen-specificity platform. Breadth meant the fraction of unique TCRs that were SARS-CoV-2-associated, whereas depth meant the fraction of total T cells that were SARS-CoV-2-associated. Each spike-specific TCR was assigned to its reactive spike region and to a CD4 or CD8 class using the MIRA data. Log10-transformed breadth and depth values were compared by one-way ANOVA with Sidak's multiple comparisons tests. TCRdb took this table from immuneACCESS and kept in-frame rearrangements with V and J called. Such tables lack part of the clones; where checked against another copy, unresolved V genes explain under half of the gap, and the rest is unexplained. D and trimming come from the DNA, and the V and J calls and clone size come from that table. For this sample there are under 75,000 clones; less than 90% appear just once. The top ten clones comprise approximately 15% of the sample.

Its CDR3 holds 13 amino acids, cysteine through phenylalanine. CDR3 DNA is the only sequence kept; it has 39 bases, read in frame from the first base. Germline trimming amounts to 7 bases on V and 6 bases on J, with 5 as the count of junction bases outside the gene matches. Looking up the germline V gene (reference sequence) yields CDR1 MNHEY and CDR2 SMNVEV. The sequenced sample was peripheral blood, obtained on day 0 of AZD1222 vaccination. The receptor comes from an adult in good health. The chain links TRBV27 with TRBJ2-2; 7 of the junction bases match TRBD1. The CDR3 amino acid sequence is: CASTLQGAGELFF. The base sequence is TGTGCCAGCACCCTTCAGGGGGCCGGGGAGCTGTTTTTT.